This T cell receptor beta chain was documented in a study of T-cell reconstitution after alpha-beta-depleted transplantation in children. Study observations and caveats: Several hundred expanded graft clones reportedly supplied alpha-beta T cells about two months after transplant. Surviving recipient T cells and thymic progenitors accounted for the high day-60 TCRbeta diversity observed in some patients. Newly generated T cells supplied most T-cell counts and diversity one year post-transplant.

Preparing the TCRbeta library involved the use of unique molecular identifiers. TCRdb processed the PCR reads anew with MiXCR; each CDR3 protein has one entry. Counted here are around 700,000 distinct CDR3 sequences, roughly 13% occurring once; the ten biggest clones make up 0.79%. This clonotype was seen many times. Its antigen is as yet unknown. CDR3 size: 14 residues. Deletions cut 1 base from V and 15 bases from J, with 19 bases between. Per the germline V gene, CDR1 is MGHRA and CDR2 is YSYEKL. This rearrangement joins TRBV4-1 to TRBJ2-1; D gene unclear. This receptor was taken from a girl aged 2 to 9 with congenital amegakaryocytic thrombocytopenia, due to receive a stem cell transplant. Sequences were derived from PBMCs, sampled before TCRalphabeta/CD19-depleted stem cell transplant. The CDR3 loop is CASSQVADTNNWFF. The DNA of the CDR3 is TGCGCCAGCAGCCAAGTTGCGGATACGAATAATTGGTTCTTC.